These 8 T cell receptor beta chains came from one sample sequenced in a study of cytomegalovirus exposure and HLA in healthy donors. 13 Jbeta primers and 60 Vbeta primers were used for the PCR. The protocol was immunoSEQ multiplex PCR, while the TCRdb copy is restricted to in-frame clones and leaves out a portion. The sample records roughly 150,000 clones, around 80% being singletons. Sequencing input: PBMCs. Source of these receptors: a boy aged 2 to 9 in good health and CMV-seronegative.

This clone was seen a single time. The chain combines TRBV11-2 with TRBJ1-2, with TRBD1 matching over 7 bases. The CDR3 runs to 15 residues. The V gene's germline CDR1 is SGHAT and CDR2 FQNNGV. The J segment lost 3 bases and the V segment lost 2 bases, leaving 6 bases of the junction unmatched. The DNA for the CDR3 is TGTGCCAGCAGCTTACTTGGAGGGGGCGACTATGGCTACACCTTC. This codes for CASSLLGGGDYGYTF.

The rearrangement links TRBV30 to TRBJ2-5, with 9 bases matching TRBD2. V dropped 7 bases and J dropped 1; count of bases not matched to a gene: 13. The germline CDR1 and CDR2 sequences are GTSNPN and SVGIG (reference sequence). The CDR3 runs 16 residues. CDR3 sequence reads: CALSRLAGTTQETQYF. CDR3 sequence (DNA): TGTGCCTTATCGAGGCTAGCGGGGACCACCCAAGAGACCCAGTACTTC.

J is TRBJ1-3 and V is TRBV5-1; a weak D match, TRBD1 (6 bases). The CDR3 contains 16 residues. The ends were cut back, 3 bases at V and 0 bases at J, with 13 bases in the middle. The germline gives CDR1 SGHRS, CDR2 YFSETQ. CDR3: CASSSGPGVSGNTIYF. CDR3 DNA sequence: TGCGCCAGCAGCTCCGGACCAGGGGTCTCTGGAAACACCATATATTTT.

The chain is built from TRBV19 and TRBJ2-3; D gene ambiguous. Germline loops: CDR1 LNHDA, CDR2 SQIVND (reference sequence). CDR3 length: 15 amino acids. V was trimmed by 0 bases and J by 1 base, leaving 8 bases between them. The CDR3 DNA follows: TGTGCCAGTAGTATAGATCGCTCAGGCACAGATACGCAGTATTTT. Translation gives CASSIDRSGTDTQYF. Looking up the rest from reference TRBV19 and TRBJ2-3 gives the full variable domain: DGGITQSPKYLFRKEGQNVTLSCEQNLNHDAMYWYRQDPGQGLRLIYYSQIVNDFQKGDIAEGYSVSREKKESFPLTVTSAQKNPTAFYLCASSIDRSGTDTQYFGPGTRLTVL.

The rearrangement links TRBV6-5 to TRBJ1-5; 7 bases map to TRBD1. The CDR3 runs 14 residues. Germline loops: CDR1 MNHEY, CDR2 SVGAGI. The ends lost 5 bases at V and 2 bases at J; junction bases unmatched: 3. The CDR3, as DNA: TGTGCCAGCAGTCCCACAGGGGGCAATCAGCCCCAGCATTTT. The encoded protein is CASSPTGGNQPQHF.

This chain uses TRBV25-1 with TRBJ2-1; 7 bases fit TRBD2. V gave up 3 bases and J gave up 8 bases; unmatched junction bases: 10. This CDR3 spans 15 amino acids. CDR1 and CDR2 from the germline V gene are MGHDK and SYGVNS. Here the CDR3 DNA reads TGTGCCAGCAGTGAGGGAATAGCGGGTGGCGATGAGCAGTTCTTC. This sequence encodes CASSEGIAGGDEQFF.

The CDR3 coding sequence is TGCAGGCGGTATGGCTACACCTTC. Translated, it gives CRRYGYTF. V is TRBV20-1 and J is TRBJ1-2; D is unclear. The CDR3 length is 8 residues. Germline CDR1 reads DFQATT; CDR2 reads SNEGSKA (reference sequence).

The rearrangement joins TRBV27 to TRBJ2-1; 7 bases line up with TRBD2. Germline-derived CDR1 and CDR2 are MNHEY and SMNVEV (reference sequence). This CDR3 is 15 amino acids long. J lost 5 bases, V lost 3 bases, and 7 bases had no gene match. The CDR3 here is CASSFSSGHDNEQFF. The CDR3, as DNA: TGTGCCAGCAGTTTTTCTAGCGGCCACGACAATGAGCAGTTCTTC.